These 8 T cell receptor beta chains originate from one sample sequenced in a study of cytomegalovirus exposure and HLA in healthy donors. The study ran its PCR with 60 Vbeta and 13 Jbeta primers. Sequenced by immunoSEQ multiplex PCR; TCRdb stores in-frame clones only, minus some. The sample includes around 58,000 clones. The material sequenced was PBMCs. All receptors come from a man aged 45-65 years in good health and CMV-seropositive.

The chain links TRBV27 to TRBJ1-2; D is ambiguous. Between the trimmed V and J ends, which lost 1 base and 2 bases, there was a span of 5 bases. This CDR3 region has 13 residues. From germline, CDR1 is MNHEY and CDR2 SMNVEV (reference sequence). DNA for the CDR3: TGTGCCAGCAGTTTATACTCCAACTATGGCTACACCTTC. Amino acids: CASSLYSNYGYTF.

The chain links TRBV4-1 to TRBJ1-3, with 7 bases aligning to TRBD1. In germline, CDR1 is MGHRA, CDR2 YSYEKL. With V trimmed by 1 base and J by 3 bases, 6 bases remained unmatched. The CDR3 sequence is 16 residues long. CDR3 sequence reads: CASSQGLQGYGNTIYF. DNA of the CDR3: TGCGCCAGCAGCCAAGGGCTACAGGGGTATGGAAACACCATATATTTT.

V usage is TRBV19 and J usage is TRBJ1-1; possible D gene TRBD1, 6 bases. Germline V gene data show CDR1 as LNHDA and CDR2 as SQIVND (reference sequence). Deletions cut 1 base from V and 1 base from J, with 10 bases between. The CDR3 loop spans 15 amino acids. CDR3 amino acids: CASSIVGAGNTEAFF. The DNA of the CDR3 is TGTGCCAGTAGTATAGTGGGGGCGGGGAACACTGAAGCTTTCTTT.

The chain couples TRBV9 to TRBJ1-1, with no clear D. There are 15 residues in the CDR3. V lost 5 bases and J lost 1, with 15 bases in between. The germline gives CDR1 SGDLS, CDR2 YYNGEE. CDR3 residues: CASSRGLGGNTEAFF. The CDR3 DNA reads as TGTGCCAGCAGTCGGGGTCTGGGAGGGAACACTGAAGCTTTCTTT.

V is TRBV10-3 and J is TRBJ2-2; tentatively, D is TRBD2 (5 bases). Germline CDR1 reads ENHRY; CDR2 reads SYGVKD. This CDR3 comprises 15 residues. Trimming took off 2 bases at V and 2 bases at J, with 9 bases between the two ends. CDR3 in amino acids: CAISEATGNTGELFF. CDR3 nucleotides: TGTGCCATCAGTGAGGCGACGGGAAACACCGGGGAGCTGTTTTTT.

The genes are TRBV5-6 and TRBJ2-7; D is unclear. V was shortened by 0 bases and J by 3 bases, with 4 bases between the two germline ends. There are 12 residues in the CDR3. Germline values: CDR1 SGHDT, CDR2 YYEEEE. DNA for the CDR3: TGTGCCAGCAGCTTGGACGGCTACGAGCAGTACTTC. As protein: CASSLDGYEQYF.

This rearrangement joins TRBV2 to TRBJ2-2; D remains unclear. V gave up 6 bases and J gave up 4 bases, with 12 bases separating them. The CDR3 has 14 amino acids. CDR1 is SNHLY, CDR2 FYNNEI, per germline. CDR3: CASRSGVSTGELFF. In DNA form, the CDR3 reads TGTGCCAGCAGATCGGGTGTATCCACCGGGGAGCTGTTTTTT.

J is TRBJ1-1 and V is TRBV28; D might be TRBD1 (5 bases). The CDR3 is made up of 12 amino acids. V lost 4 bases, J lost 11 bases, and 14 bases lay in between. Germline V CDR1 and CDR2: MDHEN, SYDVKM. The CDR3 DNA follows: TGTGCCAGCAGTTCCCTCTTTGGGGGGGCTTTCTTT. Its translation is CASSSLFGGAFF.